This entry is about one TCR beta chain. Its target is not known. Germline V gene data show CDR1 as MNHNY and CDR2 as SVGAGI (reference sequence). Trimming removed 6 bases from V and 8 bases from J; junction bases left unmatched: 11. The CDR3 contains 14 residues. The data are from a study of cytomegalovirus exposure and HLA in healthy donors. Points from the study as a whole: Compared with the roughly 700-donor mean, an Asian-associated ancestry cluster reportedly had fewer N-insertions, according to a later analysis. Sequencing likely produced, as an artifact, a cluster of highly shared sequence variants. In a later analysis, compared with equally common non-associated chains, HLA-associated beta chains were more expanded.

In the PCR, 60 Vbeta and 13 Jbeta primers were used. Produced via immunoSEQ multiplex PCR; TCRdb's table is partial and in-frame only. The table includes 130,000 or so clones, 70% to 90% detected once. The rearrangement joins TRBV6-6 to TRBJ1-2, with TRBD1 matching over 8 bases. Source material: PBMCs. This clonotype was obtained from a woman aged 35 to 49 in good health and CMV-seronegative. CDR3 residues: CASSQDGTGLGYTF. In DNA, the CDR3 is TGTGCCAGCAGCCAAGACGGGACAGGTTTGGGCTACACCTTC.